A selection of T cell receptor beta chains follows, all from one sample in a study of blood T cell repertoires in COVID-19. TCRdb's copy holds only in-frame clones and misses some; the assay was immunoSEQ multiplex PCR. The data hold about 260,000 clones, with roughly 84% observed a single time. Sample: peripheral blood. Source of these receptors: a man between 60 and 75 years old with acute or convalescent COVID-19. Each CDR3 is given with its conserved first and last residue. Fields, in order: J gene, V gene, D gene, clone size, CDR3 DNA, CDR3 protein. D genes are given only for firm matches. Clone size is stated in some rows and not others, as once, few, many or a class when expanded.

>TRBJ2-1|TRBV5-1|NA|once
TGCGCCAGCAGCTTGAGTCAGAACAATGAGCAGTTCTTC
CASSLSQNNEQFF
>TRBJ1-6|TRBV6-1|TRBD1|NA
TGTGCCGGCAGTGACCGAGCAGGGGGCGGTTTGAATTCACCCCTCCACTTT
CAGSDRAGGGLNSPLHF
>TRBJ2-5|TRBV6-5|NA|NA
TGTGCCATCCAATGGGGGCGGGTTAAAGAGACCCAGTACTTC
CAIQWGRVKETQYF
>TRBJ1-4|TRBV7-2|TRBD1|NA
TGTGCCAGCAGCTACGGACGCAACAGGGGTCTCCCTGAAAAACTGTTTTTT
CASSYGRNRGLPEKLFF
>TRBJ1-1|TRBV5-6|TRBD1|NA
TGTGCCAGCAGCCTTGGACAGGCCCGCGGTGAAGCTTTCTTT
CASSLGQARGEAFF
>TRBJ2-1|TRBV9|NA|NA
TGTGCCAGCAGCGTGAGTGGTACCCTTCCCCCCTACAATGAGCAGTTCTTC
CASSVSGTLPPYNEQFF
>TRBJ2-3|TRBV24-1|TRBD2|NA
TGTGCCACCAGTGATCGAGCGGGGGGCCCAGATACGCAGTATTTT
CATSDRAGGPDTQYF
>TRBJ2-1|TRBV7-2|NA|NA
TGTGCCAGCAGCTTAGTTGGGAGCTCCTACAATGAGCAGTTCTTC
CASSLVGSSYNEQFF
>TRBJ2-7|TRBV5-1|NA|NA
TGCGCCAGCAGCTTGGTAGACAGAGAGCAGTACTTC
CASSLVDREQYF
>TRBJ2-3|TRBV10-2|TRBD2|NA
TGCGCCAGCAGTGTCGTCCTAGCGGGGGGGGTGAGCACAGATACGCAGTATTTT
CASSVVLAGGVSTDTQYF
>TRBJ2-3|TRBV4-1|NA|NA
TGCGCCAGCAGCCAGACGTTTGGGGCCGAGGCAGATACGCAGTATTTT
CASSQTFGAEADTQYF
>TRBJ2-3|TRBV11-3|NA|NA
TGTGCCAGCAGCCTCTCGGGGGTCACAGATACGCAGTATTTT
CASSLSGVTDTQYF
>TRBJ2-7|TRBV9|TRBD2|once
TGTGCCAGCAGCGTAGGCGGGGAAGCGGGGGTCAACGAGCAGTACTTC
CASSVGGEAGVNEQYF
>TRBJ1-2|TRBV7-2|TRBD1|NA
TGTGCCAGCAGCTCGGACAGGGTCTATGGCTACACCTTC
CASSSDRVYGYTF
>TRBJ2-7|TRBV6-5|TRBD1|NA
TGTGCCACCGACAGGGGCTCCTACGAGCAGTACTTC
CATDRGSYEQYF
>TRBJ1-1|TRBV30|NA|NA
TGTGCCTGGAGTGTAAAGGGCCGGGGGGAGAACACTGAAGCTTTCTTT
CAWSVKGRGENTEAFF
>TRBJ1-5|TRBV2|TRBD1|NA
TGTGCCAGCAGTGAATTAGGGGGCAGTCAGCCCCAGCATTTT
CASSELGGSQPQHF
>TRBJ2-7|TRBV5-6|NA|NA
TGTGCCAGCAGCGCGATGGGGACACTTTCCTACGAGCAGTACTTC
CASSAMGTLSYEQYF
>TRBJ2-1|TRBV5-1|TRBD2|NA
TGCGCCAGCAGCTTGGTAGCGGGATCCGATATTGAGCAGTTCTTC
CASSLVAGSDIEQFF
>TRBJ2-5|TRBV18|NA|NA
TGTGCCAGCTCACCATCGGTGGCAGTCAGGGAGACCCAGTACTTC
CASSPSVAVRETQYF
>TRBJ2-4|TRBV6-5|TRBD2|NA
TGTGCCAGCAGGGCCGCGGCTAGCGGGAGAAACATTCAGTACTTC
CASRAAASGRNIQYF
>TRBJ2-1|TRBV7-8|TRBD2|NA
TGTGCCAGCAGCTGGGGGACTAGCGGGAACCTCTACAATGAGCAGTTCTTC
CASSWGTSGNLYNEQFF
>TRBJ2-4|TRBV19|TRBD2|NA
TGTGCCAGTAGTATAAGGTCACTAGCGGGAGGGCCTATCAAAAACATTCAGTACTTC
CASSIRSLAGGPIKNIQYF